The table lists the clone carrying this TCR beta chain with a count of one. Antigen: not known. What was sequenced were expressed TCRB transcripts, since all of the isolated RNA had been reverse transcribed. Sequenced by immunoSEQ multiplex PCR; TCRdb stores in-frame clones only, minus some. The sample consists of around 280,000 clones, about 7.8% of them appearing once. The data are from a study of beta chain features in type 1 diabetes. The J segment lost 4 bases and the V segment lost 1 base, leaving 4 bases of the junction unmatched. The germline gives CDR1 SGDLS, CDR2 YYNGEE. The CDR3 spans 14 residues. General observations from the study: The study found fewer insertions and more deletions at VDJ junctions in type 1 diabetes patients.

The receptor was derived from a woman aged 18-35 years in good health. The V gene is TRBV9, the J gene TRBJ1-2, with 7 nucleotides matching TRBD1. The sample consisted of central memory CD4+ T cells from blood. CDR3 sequence: CASSVSGQSYGYTF. The CDR3 nucleotides are TGTGCCAGCAGCGTATCGGGACAGAGCTATGGCTACACCTTC. The full variable domain, with the rest looked up from reference TRBV9 and TRBJ1-2, is DSGVTQTPKHLITATGQRVTLRCSPRSGDLSVYWYQQSLDQGLQFLIQYYNGEERAKGNILERFSAQQFPDLHSELNLSSLELGDSALYFCASSVSGQSYGYTFGSGTRLTVV.